The rows below give T cell receptor beta chains drawn from one sample of a study of stem cell transplantation in POMP-related autoinflammatory disease. Sequenced by immunoSEQ multiplex PCR; TCRdb stores in-frame clones only, minus some. The sample holds about 32,000 clones, 85% to 90% seen once. Material: CD4+ T cells from PBMCs, obtained before stem cell transplantation. The receptors derive from a human donor with POMP-related autoinflammation and immune dysregulation (PRAID). CDR3s include the opening cysteine and the closing phenylalanine or tryptophan. Each record gives: CDR3 length, J gene, D gene, V gene, clone size, CDR3 DNA, CDR3 protein. A D gene is named only where the DNA matches it firmly. Some rows have no size entry. The others give once, few or many, or a class for an expanded clone.

12,TRBJ2-5,-,TRBV29-1,-,TGCAGCGTTGAGCTGGTACCAGAGACCCAGTACTTC,CSVELVPETQYF
15,TRBJ2-6,TRBD1,TRBV6-5,-,TGTGCCAGCAGGAGGACAGGGGCCGGGGCCAACGTCCTGACTTTC,CASRRTGAGANVLTF
15,TRBJ1-4,TRBD1,TRBV5-6,-,TGTGCCAGCAGCTTTGACAGGGAGGGAAATGAAAAACTGTTTTTT,CASSFDREGNEKLFF
15,TRBJ2-2,TRBD1,TRBV29-1,-,TGCAGCGTTGAAGTGGCAGGGGGCGGCACCGGGGAGCTGTTTTTT,CSVEVAGGGTGELFF
13,TRBJ2-7,-,TRBV5-8,-,TGTGCCAGCAGTCATGGCAGGGCCTACGAGCAGTACTTC,CASSHGRAYEQYF
15,TRBJ1-4,-,TRBV6-5,-,TGTGCCAGCAGACGAGGGATGCAATGGGGGGAAAAACTGTTTTTT,CASRRGMQWGEKLFF
14,TRBJ1-5,TRBD1,TRBV2,-,TGTGCCAGCAGCGATACAGGGGGTAGTCAGCCCCAGCATTTT,CASSDTGGSQPQHF
15,TRBJ2-3,-,TRBV6-6,-,TGTGCCAGCAGTTCCAGGGATCGGGTCACAGATACGCAGTATTTT,CASSSRDRVTDTQYF
15,TRBJ1-4,-,TRBV4-1,-,TGCGCCAGCAGCCACGAGGCTGCAACTAATGAAAAACTGTTTTTT,CASSHEAATNEKLFF
14,TRBJ2-7,-,TRBV19,few,TGTGCCAGTAGCACACAGGGAGCCTTCTACGAGCAGTACTTC,CASSTQGAFYEQYF
15,TRBJ2-7,TRBD2,TRBV7-3,-,TGTGCCAGCAGCTTAAGGGCGGGAGGGACCTACGAGCAGTACTTC,CASSLRAGGTYEQYF
11,TRBJ2-1,-,TRBV4-1,-,TGCGCCAGCAGCCATTTTAATGAGCAGTTCTTC,CASSHFNEQFF
13,TRBJ1-1,-,TRBV29-1,-,TGCAGCGTTGGGTACAGGGCGGACACTGAAGCTTTCTTT,CSVGYRADTEAFF
19,TRBJ1-5,-,TRBV27,-,TGTGCCAGCAGTTTTGCCGCTCCGGGGCAGGACACTCGCAATCAGCCCCAGCATTTT,CASSFAAPGQDTRNQPQHF
14,TRBJ1-2,-,TRBV6-5,-,TGTGCCAGCAGTTACTCGGGCCGCAACTATGGCTACACCTTC,CASSYSGRNYGYTF
15,TRBJ2-7,-,TRBV7-2,once,TGTGCCAGCAGCTACTCCCAGGGGAGACTCTACGAGCAGTACTTC,CASSYSQGRLYEQYF
16,TRBJ1-1,-,TRBV7-6,-,TGTGCCAGCAGCCTGCGTCCGGACAGTTCAAACACTGAAGCTTTCTTT,CASSLRPDSSNTEAFF
15,TRBJ1-2,TRBD1,TRBV6-5,-,TGTGCCAGCAGTTACTCGGGACAGGCCTCCTATGGCTACACCTTC,CASSYSGQASYGYTF
17,TRBJ2-6,TRBD1,TRBV15,-,TGTGCCACCAGCAGAGATCGGACAGGGCTCGGGGCCAACGTCCTGACTTTC,CATSRDRTGLGANVLTF
12,TRBJ1-4,-,TRBV2,-,TGTGCCAGCAGTGGGAGGGGTGAAAAACTGTTTTTT,CASSGRGEKLFF
16,TRBJ2-1,TRBD2,TRBV7-3,-,TGTGCCAGCAGCACGAAGCCCGGGAGGGCCGGGGATGAGCAGTTCTTC,CASSTKPGRAGDEQFF
15,TRBJ1-5,TRBD1,TRBV6-6,-,TGTGCCAGCAGCCGCGACAGGGCTAGCAATCAGCCCCAGCATTTT,CASSRDRASNQPQHF
15,TRBJ2-7,-,TRBV5-1,-,TGCGCCAGCAGCTTGGAGCCTGGAGGTATCTACGAGCAGTACTTC,CASSLEPGGIYEQYF
14,TRBJ2-1,-,TRBV5-1,-,TGCGCCAGCAGCTTGTTGCAGCGGGACAATGAGCAGTTCTTC,CASSLLQRDNEQFF
12,TRBJ1-1,TRBD1,TRBV5-4,few,TGTGCCACCTCTACAGGGGCTTATGAAGCTTTCTTT,CATSTGAYEAFF
14,TRBJ2-1,-,TRBV28,-,TGTGCCAGCAGGAGACAGGACCTCTACAATGAGCAGTTCTTC,CASRRQDLYNEQFF
12,TRBJ2-7,-,TRBV5-1,-,TGCGCCAGCAGCTCCACAACTTACGAGCAGTACTTC,CASSSTTYEQYF
14,TRBJ1-1,-,TRBV7-2,-,TGTGCCAGCAGTCCAAGGGCCTACAACACTGAAGCTTTCTTT,CASSPRAYNTEAFF
14,TRBJ2-7,TRBD2,TRBV30,-,TGTGCCTGGAGTGGGGGACTAGCGGCCTACGAGCAGTACTTC,CAWSGGLAAYEQYF
15,TRBJ2-3,-,TRBV18,-,TGTGCCAGCTCCCCACTGGGGGTTCTCACAGATACGCAGTATTTT,CASSPLGVLTDTQYF
15,TRBJ1-2,TRBD1,TRBV19,-,TGTGCCAGTAGTCCACCTCCGGGACAGGGGGTCGGCTACACCTTC,CASSPPPGQGVGYTF
12,TRBJ2-5,-,TRBV29-1,-,TGCAGCGTTCTAGCGATTGGGGAGACCCAGTACTTC,CSVLAIGETQYF
13,TRBJ1-5,-,TRBV25-1,once,TGTGCCAGCGGGAAAGGGGGAGATCAGCCCCAGCATTTT,CASGKGGDQPQHF
13,TRBJ1-1,-,TRBV2,-,TGTGCCAGCAGTCTGAGGGACCCCACTGAAGCTTTCTTT,CASSLRDPTEAFF
15,TRBJ1-6,TRBD1,TRBV30,-,TGTGCCTGGAGTCCTCCGGGACAGACAAATTCACCCCTCCACTTT,CAWSPPGQTNSPLHF
15,TRBJ2-2,-,TRBV7-6,once,TGTGCCAGCAGCTTTGGACTATACGGGGACGGGGAGCTGTTTTTT,CASSFGLYGDGELFF
15,TRBJ1-6,-,TRBV9,-,TGTGCCAGCAGCGTAGTAGACAGATATAATTCACCCCTCCACTTT,CASSVVDRYNSPLHF
13,TRBJ2-7,-,TRBV7-3,-,TGTGCCAGCAGCTTAAATGGAGGCTACGAGCAGTACTTC,CASSLNGGYEQYF
12,TRBJ1-1,-,TRBV15,-,TGTGCCACCAGTCAACCCCCCAGGAAAGCTTTCTTT,CATSQPPRKAFF
16,TRBJ1-2,-,TRBV28,-,TGTGCCAGCAGTTTAGCAGGAACCACACCCCCCTATGGCTACACCTTC,CASSLAGTTPPYGYTF
15,TRBJ2-5,TRBD2,TRBV28,-,TGTGCCAGCAGACCCCCGGGACTAGCGGAAGAGACCCAGTACTTC,CASRPPGLAEETQYF
12,TRBJ1-1,-,TRBV2,-,TGTGCCACCAGGGGATTCGACACTGAAGCTTTCTTT,CATRGFDTEAFF
12,TRBJ2-1,-,TRBV28,once,TGTGCCAGCAGTTACGGACTCAATGAGCAGTTCTTC,CASSYGLNEQFF
15,TRBJ1-2,-,TRBV9,-,TGTGCCAGCAGCCCCGGAGTTCCAGCTAACTATGGCTACACCTTC,CASSPGVPANYGYTF
12,TRBJ1-5,-,TRBV18,once,TGTGCCAGCTCACCAGGGGAACAGCCCCAGCATTTT,CASSPGEQPQHF
15,TRBJ2-5,-,TRBV28,once,TGTGCCAGCAGTTTTCTCGGGACACACCAAGAGACCCAGTACTTC,CASSFLGTHQETQYF